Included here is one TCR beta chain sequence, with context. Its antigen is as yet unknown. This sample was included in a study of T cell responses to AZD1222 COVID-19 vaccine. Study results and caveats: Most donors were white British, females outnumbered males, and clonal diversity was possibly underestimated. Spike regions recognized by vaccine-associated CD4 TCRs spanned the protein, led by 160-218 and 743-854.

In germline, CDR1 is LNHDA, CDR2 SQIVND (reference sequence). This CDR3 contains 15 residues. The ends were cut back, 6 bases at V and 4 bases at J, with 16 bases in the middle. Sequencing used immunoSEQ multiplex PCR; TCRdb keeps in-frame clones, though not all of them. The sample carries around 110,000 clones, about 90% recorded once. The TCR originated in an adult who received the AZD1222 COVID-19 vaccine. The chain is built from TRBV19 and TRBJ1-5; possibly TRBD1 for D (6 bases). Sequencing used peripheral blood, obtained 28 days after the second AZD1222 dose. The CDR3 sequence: CASSKGGFGNQPQHF. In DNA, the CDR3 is TGTGCCAGTAGCAAGGGGGGGTTTGGTAATCAGCCCCAGCATTTT.